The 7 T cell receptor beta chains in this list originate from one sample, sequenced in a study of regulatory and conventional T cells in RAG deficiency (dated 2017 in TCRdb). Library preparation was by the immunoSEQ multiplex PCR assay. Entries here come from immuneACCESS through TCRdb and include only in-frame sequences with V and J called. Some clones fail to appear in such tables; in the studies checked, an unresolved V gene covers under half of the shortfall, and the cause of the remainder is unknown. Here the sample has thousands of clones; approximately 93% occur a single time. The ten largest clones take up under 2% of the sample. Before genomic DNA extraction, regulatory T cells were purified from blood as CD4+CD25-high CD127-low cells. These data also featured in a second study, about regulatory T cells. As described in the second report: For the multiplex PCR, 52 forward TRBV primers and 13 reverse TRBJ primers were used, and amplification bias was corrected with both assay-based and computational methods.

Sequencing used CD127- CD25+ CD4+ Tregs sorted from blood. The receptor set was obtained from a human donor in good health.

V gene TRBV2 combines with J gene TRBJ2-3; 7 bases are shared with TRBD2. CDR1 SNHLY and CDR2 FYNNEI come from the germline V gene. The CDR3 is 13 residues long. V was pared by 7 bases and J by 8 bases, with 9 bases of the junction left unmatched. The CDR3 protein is CASINPGGSTQYF. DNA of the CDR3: TGTGCCAGCATAAACCCCGGGGGGAGTACGCAGTATTTT.

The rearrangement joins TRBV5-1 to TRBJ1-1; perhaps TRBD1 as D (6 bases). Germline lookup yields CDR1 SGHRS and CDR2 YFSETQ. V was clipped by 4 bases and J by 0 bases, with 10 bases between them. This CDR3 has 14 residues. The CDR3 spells CASSLGALNTEAFF. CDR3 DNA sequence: TGCGCCAGCAGCCTGGGGGCCTTGAACACTGAAGCTTTCTTT.

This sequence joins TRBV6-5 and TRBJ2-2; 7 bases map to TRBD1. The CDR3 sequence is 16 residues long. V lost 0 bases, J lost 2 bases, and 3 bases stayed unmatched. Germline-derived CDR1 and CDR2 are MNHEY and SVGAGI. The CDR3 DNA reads TGTGCCAGCAGTTACTCGACAGGGTTAAACACCGGGGAGCTGTTTTTT. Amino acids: CASSYSTGLNTGELFF.

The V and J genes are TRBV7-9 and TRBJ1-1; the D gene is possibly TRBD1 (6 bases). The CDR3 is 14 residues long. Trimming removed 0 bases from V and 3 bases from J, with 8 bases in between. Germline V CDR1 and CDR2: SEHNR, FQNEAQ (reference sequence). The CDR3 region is CASSLADRYTEAFF. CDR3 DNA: TGTGCCAGCAGCTTAGCTGACAGGTACACTGAAGCTTTCTTT.

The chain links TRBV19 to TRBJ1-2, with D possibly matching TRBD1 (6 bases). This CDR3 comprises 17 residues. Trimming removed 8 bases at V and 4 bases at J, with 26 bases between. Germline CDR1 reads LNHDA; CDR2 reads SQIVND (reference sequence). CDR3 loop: CASSPLLGGRISYGYTF. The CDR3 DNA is TGTGCCAGTTCCCCTCTCCTCGGGGGGCGAATTTCCTATGGCTACACCTTC.

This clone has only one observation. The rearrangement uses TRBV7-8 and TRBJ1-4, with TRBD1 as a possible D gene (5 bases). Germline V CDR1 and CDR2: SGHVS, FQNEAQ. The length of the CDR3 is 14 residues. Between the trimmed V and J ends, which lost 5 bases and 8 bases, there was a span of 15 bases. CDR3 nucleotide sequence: TGTGCCAGCAGCCCCCCCGGGGGAGGGGAAAAACTGTTTTTT. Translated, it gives CASSPPGGGEKLFF.

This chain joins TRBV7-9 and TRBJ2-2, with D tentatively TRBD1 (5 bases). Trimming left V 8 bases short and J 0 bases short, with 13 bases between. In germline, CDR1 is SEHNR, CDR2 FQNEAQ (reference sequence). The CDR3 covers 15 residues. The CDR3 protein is CASPSGQSNTGELFF. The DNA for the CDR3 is TGTGCCAGCCCCTCCGGACAATCGAACACCGGGGAGCTGTTTTTT.